Listed here are 25 T cell receptor beta chains from one sample, sequenced in a study of blood T cell repertoires in COVID-19. Sequencing was performed with immunoSEQ multiplex PCR; in TCRdb, only in-frame clones are kept and a portion is missing. The table records approximately 300,000 clones, about 92% of them present only once. Sequencing used PBMCs or T cells enriched from blood (not recorded which). These receptors all come from a woman aged 30 to 39 who had recovered from COVID-19.

The gene calls are TRBV3-1 (or the pseudogene TRBV3-2) and TRBJ1-1, with D hard to call. The CDR3 is made up of 14 amino acids. In germline, CDR1 is LGHDT, CDR2 YNNKEL (reference sequence). V was shortened by 0 bases and J by 4 bases, with 9 bases between the two germline ends. The CDR3 bases are TGTGCCAGCAGCCAAGAAAGGGAGAGCACTGAAGCTTTCTTT. This codes for CASSQERESTEAFF.

The chain has TRBV7-6 and TRBJ2-6, with TRBD1 matching 9 bases. In germline, CDR1 is SGHVS, CDR2 FNYEAQ. V lost 1 base and J lost 2; bases outside the gene matches: 6. The CDR3 has 18 residues. CDR3 sequence: CASSLVTGGLPGANVLTF. Written as DNA, the CDR3 is TGTGCCAGCAGCTTAGTAACAGGGGGCCTTCCTGGGGCCAACGTCCTGACTTTC.

This clone has just one count. This chain connects TRBV5-1 to TRBJ2-1; 12 bases fit TRBD2. Germline V gives CDR1 SGHRS, CDR2 YFSETQ. The ends lost 4 bases at V and 5 bases at J; junction bases unmatched: 7. The CDR3 covers 16 residues. The CDR3 sequence is CASSQKGLAGHNEQFF. In DNA, the CDR3 is TGCGCCAGCAGCCAAAAGGGACTAGCGGGTCACAATGAGCAGTTCTTC.

This chain joins TRBV24-1 and TRBJ2-2, with 8 bases lining up with TRBD1. The trim removed 3 bases at V and 3 bases at J, leaving 2 bases unmatched. Germline V gives CDR1 KGHDR, CDR2 SFDVKD. The CDR3 is 15 residues long. The CDR3 loop is CATSDRQGYTGELFF. CDR3 sequence (DNA): TGTGCCACCAGTGATCGACAGGGGTACACCGGGGAGCTGTTTTTT.

This rearrangement joins TRBV6-2 or TRBV6-3 to TRBJ1-2; D remains unclear. CDR1 and CDR2 from the germline V gene are MNHEY and SVGEGT. This CDR3 is 12 amino acids long. V lost 2 bases, J lost 9 bases, and 10 bases lay in between. The CDR3 bases are TGTGCCAGCAGTTACGCGGGGAGGAGCTACACCTTC. Translating it yields CASSYAGRSYTF.

The rearrangement links TRBV4-1 to TRBJ2-2; 10 bases align to TRBD1. CDR3 length equals 18 residues. The junction had 10 bases not matched to a gene; V was cut back by 3 bases and J by 3 bases. The germline V gene encodes CDR1 MGHRA and CDR2 YSYEKL. The CDR3, as DNA: TGCGCCAGCAGCCAGCTGGCGACAGGGGGCGCGGACACCGGGGAGCTGTTTTTT. This gives the protein CASSQLATGGADTGELFF.

The chain employs TRBV27 and TRBJ2-3; D is perhaps TRBD2 (5 bases). Germline V CDR1 and CDR2: MNHEY, SMNVEV (reference sequence). The CDR3 sequence is 13 residues long. V was clipped by 6 bases and J by 0 bases, with 7 bases between them. The CDR3 loop reads CASRLASTDTQYF. DNA of the CDR3: TGTGCCAGCAGGCTAGCTAGCACAGATACGCAGTATTTT.

The chain uses TRBV20-1 and TRBJ1-2; no clear D. Germline V gene data show CDR1 as DFQATT and CDR2 as SNEGSKA (reference sequence). The CDR3 contains 11 residues. V lost 1 base to trimming and J lost 8 bases, with 8 bases between them. The CDR3 spells CSARAGWGYTF. The CDR3 DNA reads as TGCAGTGCTAGAGCCGGGTGGGGCTACACCTTC.

The rearrangement joins TRBV5-1 to TRBJ1-4, with 7 positions matching TRBD1. CDR1 SGHRS and CDR2 YFSETQ come from the germline V gene. The V gene end was trimmed by 4 bases and the J gene end by 5 bases; junction bases not matched to a gene: 5. The CDR3 loop spans 14 amino acids. The CDR3 DNA sequence: TGCGCCAGCAGCCTGGGACAGCAGAATGAAAAACTGTTTTTT. It specifies CASSLGQQNEKLFF.

This clone came up once. The V call is TRBV9, the J call TRBJ2-4; TRBD2 aligns across 14 bases. V gave up 4 bases and J gave up 6 bases; unmatched junction bases: 9. Germline V lookup: CDR1 SGDLS, CDR2 YYNGEE. The CDR3 loop spans 17 amino acids. CDR3 in DNA: TGTGCCAGCAGCCTGGGACTAGCGGGAGCCTTGGGAAACATTCAGTACTTC. It specifies CASSLGLAGALGNIQYF.

The chain is built from TRBV2 and TRBJ2-5, with D tentatively TRBD2 (5 bases). CDR3 length equals 16 residues. Germline CDR1 is SNHLY and CDR2 is FYNNEI. Trimming removed 7 bases from V and 5 bases from J, with 23 bases in between. CDR3 residues: CASTTRGVWNRETQYF. The CDR3 nucleotides read TGTGCCAGCACTACCCGGGGAGTGTGGAATCGTGAGACCCAGTACTTC.

The J gene is TRBJ1-5, the V gene TRBV10-2; D ambiguous. CDR1 is WSHSY, CDR2 SAAADI, per germline. The CDR3 has 12 residues. The V end lost 3 bases, the J end lost 4 bases, and 4 bases lay between the germline ends. The CDR3 sequence is CASSDRNQPQHF. CDR3 in DNA: TGCGCCAGCAGTGACAGGAATCAGCCCCAGCATTTT.

V gene TRBV23-1 combines with J gene TRBJ2-1; TRBD1 matches 7 bases. TRBV23-1 falls under the ORF class, with uncertain function. V dropped 6 bases and J dropped 1; count of bases not matched to a gene: 9. The CDR3 spans 16 residues. CDR3 sequence (DNA): TGCGCCAGCAGCCACTGGGACAGACGTTCCTACAATGAGCAGTTCTTC. Encoded protein: CASSHWDRRSYNEQFF.

J is TRBJ1-6 and V is TRBV6-2 or TRBV6-3, with 7 bases aligning to TRBD1. Germline CDR1 is MNHEY and CDR2 is SVGEGT. The CDR3 contains 15 residues. The V and J ends lost 2 bases and 7 bases, in that order; junction bases with no gene match: 5. The CDR3, as DNA: TGTGCCAGCAGTTACCGCGACAGGGAGAATTCACCCCTCCACTTT. As protein: CASSYRDRENSPLHF.

A single count supports this clone. The genes are TRBV19 and TRBJ1-5; weak D call: TRBD1 (6 bases). Germline assignment: CDR1 LNHDA and CDR2 SQIVND (reference sequence). Trimming pared 4 bases from V and 7 bases from J, leaving 20 bases between. The CDR3 runs to 16 residues. As DNA, the CDR3 is TGTGCCAGTAGTACCTCAGGGGACCTCCGGAGGCAGCCCCAGCATTTT. It yields the protein CASSTSGDLRRQPQHF. Variable domain in full (rest from reference TRBV19 and TRBJ1-5): DGGITQSPKYLFRKEGQNVTLSCEQNLNHDAMYWYRQDPGQGLRLIYYSQIVNDFQKGDIAEGYSVSREKKESFPLTVTSAQKNPTAFYLCASSTSGDLRRQPQHFGDGTRLSIL.

The V call is TRBV9, the J call TRBJ1-1; TRBD1 matches 8 bases. Germline V gene data show CDR1 as SGDLS and CDR2 as YYNGEE. This CDR3 has 16 amino acids. V was clipped by 0 bases and J by 3 bases; unmatched bases: 7. The CDR3 spells CASSVAGQGGDTEAFF. The DNA for the CDR3 is TGTGCCAGCAGCGTAGCCGGACAGGGCGGGGACACTGAAGCTTTCTTT.

The chain uses TRBV11-2 and TRBJ1-1; no clear D. CDR1 and CDR2 from the germline V gene are SGHAT and FQNNGV. Trimming removed 0 bases from V and 6 bases from J, with 8 bases in between. The CDR3 is 13 residues long. Here the CDR3 reads CASSLELAAEAFF. CDR3 sequence (DNA): TGTGCCAGCAGCTTAGAGTTGGCGGCTGAAGCTTTCTTT.

The chain recombines TRBV7-2 with TRBJ1-1; D unclear. CDR3 size: 14 residues. Germline CDR1 reads SGHTA; CDR2 reads FQGNSA. The V and J ends lost 3 bases and 0 bases respectively, with 8 bases between them. CDR3 sequence (DNA): TGTGCCAGCAGCTTCCGACACGTGAACACTGAAGCTTTCTTT. It is translated as CASSFRHVNTEAFF.

This clone was seen only once. V gene TRBV7-2 combines with J gene TRBJ2-2; no reliable D call. CDR3 length: 16 amino acids. Per the germline V gene, CDR1 is SGHTA and CDR2 is FQGNSA. V lost 3 bases to trimming and J lost 1 base, with 12 bases between them. This CDR3 is CASSFAPPGNTGELFF. The CDR3 bases are TGTGCCAGCAGCTTTGCACCCCCAGGGAACACCGGGGAGCTGTTTTTT. Supplemented by reference TRBV7-2 and TRBJ2-2, the full variable domain reads GAGVSQSPSNKVTEKGKDVELRCDPISGHTALYWYRQSLGQGLEFLIYFQGNSAPDKSGLPSDRFSAERTGGSVSTLTIQRTQQEDSAVYLCASSFAPPGNTGELFFGEGSRLTVL.

The chain is built from TRBV20-1 and TRBJ2-1, with TRBD2 matching 7 bases. This CDR3 contains 15 residues. CDR1 and CDR2 from the germline V gene are DFQATT and SNEGSKA (reference sequence). The trim removed 3 bases at V and 2 bases at J, leaving 7 bases unmatched. This CDR3 reads CSASPPGTTYNEQFF. CDR3 in DNA: TGCAGTGCTAGTCCGCCCGGGACTACCTACAATGAGCAGTTCTTC.

The chain is built from TRBV12-2 and TRBJ2-1; the D segment call TRBD2 is taken from the table without a DNA check. TRBV12-2 is recorded as a pseudogene. The CDR3 is 11 residues long. The DNA of the CDR3 is TGTGCAAGTCGCTTGTTACGGGAGCAGTTCTTC. This gives the protein CASRLLREQFF.

J is TRBJ2-1 and V is TRBV28; 12 bases are shared with TRBD2. The junction had 18 bases not matched to a gene; V was cut back by 6 bases and J by 9 bases. Germline CDR1 and CDR2: MDHEN and SYDVKM. The CDR3 covers 18 residues. CDR3 amino acids: CASRTGLAGGPIFGEQFF. In DNA form, the CDR3 reads TGTGCCAGCAGAACAGGTCTAGCGGGAGGGCCTATATTTGGTGAGCAGTTCTTC.

J is TRBJ2-7 and V is TRBV7-9; D not resolved. Per the germline V gene, CDR1 is SEHNR and CDR2 is FQNEAQ (reference sequence). This CDR3 is built from 13 residues. V lost 6 bases to trimming and J lost 3 bases, with 12 bases between them. CDR3 coding DNA: TGTGCCAGCAGTTCGCCTAGTCACTACGAGCAGTACTTC. This encodes CASSSPSHYEQYF.

The chain recombines TRBV7-3 with TRBJ2-7; D perhaps matches TRBD2 (7 bases). The V gene lost 5 bases and the J gene lost 5 bases, with 13 bases spanning the gap. Germline V gene sequence: CDR1 SGHTA, CDR2 FQGTGA. This CDR3 has 13 amino acids. CDR3 bases: TGTGCCAGCAGCGGGGGGGCCTTCAACGAGCAGTACTTC. Translating it yields CASSGGAFNEQYF.

The chain couples TRBV7-8 to TRBJ2-1, with TRBD1 as a possible D gene (6 bases). With 3 bases removed from V and 5 bases from J, the gap between germline ends came to 20 bases. From germline, CDR1 is SGHVS and CDR2 FQNEAQ. This CDR3 has 17 amino acids. CDR3 in amino acids: CASSFPGDRSWDNEQFF. In nucleotides, the CDR3 is TGTGCCAGCAGCTTCCCAGGAGACAGGTCTTGGGACAATGAGCAGTTCTTC.